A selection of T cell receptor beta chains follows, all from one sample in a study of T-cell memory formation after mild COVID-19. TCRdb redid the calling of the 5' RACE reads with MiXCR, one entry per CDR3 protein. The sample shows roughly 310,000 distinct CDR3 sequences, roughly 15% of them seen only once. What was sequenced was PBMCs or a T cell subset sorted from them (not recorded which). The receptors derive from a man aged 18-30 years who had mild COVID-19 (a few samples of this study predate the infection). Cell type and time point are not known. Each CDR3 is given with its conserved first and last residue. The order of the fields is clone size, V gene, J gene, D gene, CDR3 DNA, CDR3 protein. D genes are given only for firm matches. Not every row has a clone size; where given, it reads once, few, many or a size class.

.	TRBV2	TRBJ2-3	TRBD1	TGTGCCAGCAGTTACGGGACAGGGGGCTTTGATACGCAGTATTTT	CASSYGTGGFDTQYF
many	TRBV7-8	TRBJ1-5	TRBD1	TGTGCCAGCAGCCCCGGGACAGGGGCTAGTTCGGATCAGCCCCAGCATTTT	CASSPGTGASSDQPQHF
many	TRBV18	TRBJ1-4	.	TGTGCCAGCTCAAAAAGAGGGTACGAAAAACTGTTTTTT	CASSKRGYEKLFF
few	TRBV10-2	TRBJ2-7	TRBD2	TGCGCCAGCAGTGAACAACTAGCGGGGGGGCCGGGAGAGCAGTACTTC	CASSEQLAGGPGEQYF
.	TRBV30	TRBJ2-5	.	TGTGCCTGGAATAGGGGCGGGGGCGGAGAGACACAGTACTTC	CAWNRGGGGETQYF
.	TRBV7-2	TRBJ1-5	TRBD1	TGTGCCAGCAGCTTAAACAGGGGAGATCAGCCCCAGCATTTT	CASSLNRGDQPQHF
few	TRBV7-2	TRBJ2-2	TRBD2	TGTGCCAGCAGTCGGACTAGCCTCGGGGAGCTGTTTTTT	CASSRTSLGELFF
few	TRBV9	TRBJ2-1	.	TGTGCCAGCAGCGTAGCCGGGGACCTCTCCTACAATGAGCAGTTCTTC	CASSVAGDLSYNEQFF
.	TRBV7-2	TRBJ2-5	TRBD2	TGTGCCAGCAGCCGTTGGGTAGCGGGAACGGAGACCCAGTACTTC	CASSRWVAGTETQYF
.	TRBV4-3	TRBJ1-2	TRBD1	TGCGCCAGCAGCCAAGAGACGGGACAGCAAGCCAACTATGGCTACACCTTC	CASSQETGQQANYGYTF
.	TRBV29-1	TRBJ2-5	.	TGCAGCGTCAAACAGGGTTTAGAGACCCAGTACTTC	CSVKQGLETQYF
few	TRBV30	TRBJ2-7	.	TGTGCCTGGAGTGTACTGGCAGGGAGGTCCTACGAGCAGTACTTC	CAWSVLAGRSYEQYF
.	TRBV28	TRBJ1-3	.	TGTGCCAGCAGTTTATGGCCCGTGGTACCTGGAAACACCATATATTTT	CASSLWPVVPGNTIYF